These 17 T cell receptor beta chains originate from one sample sequenced in a study of cytomegalovirus exposure and HLA in healthy donors. The PCR made use of 60 Vbeta and 13 Jbeta primers. Some clones are missing from TCRdb's copy, which holds only in-frame ones; the method was immunoSEQ multiplex PCR. The sample holds under 200,000 clones, 78% seen once. Sequencing used PBMCs. The receptors originated from a woman aged 45-60 years in good health and CMV-seropositive.

The chain carries TRBV6-1 and TRBJ2-7; D unclear. Germline V CDR1 and CDR2: MNHNS, SASEGT. The germline V and J ends were trimmed by 2 bases and 6 bases, with 2 bases remaining between them. The CDR3 contains 10 residues. The CDR3 here is CASSEREQYF. CDR3 coding DNA: TGTGCCAGCAGTGAACGCGAGCAGTACTTC.

The chain uses TRBV11-2 and TRBJ1-1; D gene ambiguous. This CDR3 region has 15 residues. CDR1 and CDR2 from the germline V gene are SGHAT and FQNNGV. V lost 3 bases, J lost 1 base, and 12 bases lay in between. The CDR3 is CASSFRSGGNTEAFF. The CDR3 nucleotides are TGTGCCAGCAGCTTTCGGTCTGGAGGGAACACTGAAGCTTTCTTT.

The chain has TRBV19 and TRBJ1-1, with D possibly matching TRBD1 (5 bases). CDR1 is LNHDA and CDR2 is SQIVND in the germline V gene (reference sequence). V gave up 6 bases and J gave up 1 base, with 9 bases separating them. The CDR3 is 13 residues long. Here the CDR3 DNA reads TGTGCCAGTAGGATGGGGCGGAACACTGAAGCTTTCTTT. Amino acid sequence: CASRMGRNTEAFF.

With regard to this clone: Other DNA sequences in the same sample also yield this CDR3. V gene TRBV6-5 combines with J gene TRBJ1-1; D unresolved. V lost 2 bases to trimming and J lost 2 bases, with 12 bases between them. The CDR3 has 15 amino acids. Germline-derived CDR1 and CDR2 are MNHEY and SVGAGI. The CDR3 reads CASSYSNEGNTEAFF. CDR3 DNA: TGTGCCAGCAGTTACAGTAACGAGGGTAACACTGAAGCTTTCTTT.

This clone was detected once. The J gene is TRBJ2-5, the V gene TRBV30; D is undetermined. Germline loops: CDR1 GTSNPN, CDR2 SVGIG (reference sequence). Trimming shortened V by 7 bases and J by 5 bases, and 17 bases separated the two germline ends. CDR3 size: 13 residues. The CDR3 DNA reads TGTGCCTCAGCGAAAGGTTTGGGTGAGACCCAGTACTTC. It specifies CASAKGLGETQYF.

The J gene is TRBJ2-5, the V gene TRBV5-1, with 8 nucleotides matching TRBD1. The DNA end is more similar to TRBJ2-7, so the J call may be wrong. This CDR3 has 14 amino acids. The germline gives CDR1 SGHRS, CDR2 YFSETQ. CDR3: CASSLTQGAYEQYF. CDR3 nucleotide sequence: TGCGCCAGCAGCTTGACACAGGGGGCCTACGAGCAGTACTTC.

V and J are TRBV2 and TRBJ1-1; D is possibly TRBD1 (5 bases). V was clipped by 7 bases and J by 5 bases, with 14 bases between them. The CDR3 loop spans 13 amino acids. CDR1 is SNHLY and CDR2 is FYNNEI in the germline V gene. The CDR3 loop is CASKTGGRTEAFF. CDR3 nucleotides: TGTGCCAGCAAAACCGGGGGAAGGACTGAAGCTTTCTTT.

The V and J genes are TRBV23-1 and TRBJ2-7, with 11 bases identical to TRBD1. TRBV23-1 is assigned to the ORF class and has an uncertain function. The CDR3 consists of 12 residues. Trimming at V came to 8 bases and at J to 6 bases, leaving 3 bases not matched to a gene. The CDR3 DNA reads as TGCGCCAGCCGGACAGGGGGCGGCGAGCAGTACTTC. Its translation: CASRTGGGEQYF.

The genes are TRBV7-2 and TRBJ2-1; TRBD2 matches 10 bases. V lost 5 bases to trimming and J lost 7 bases; unmatched junction nucleotides: 11. The CDR3 extends over 16 amino acids. The germline gives CDR1 SGHTA, CDR2 FQGNSA. The CDR3 coding sequence is TGTGCCAGCAGCCGGCATGGGCTAGCGGGAGCAAATGAGCAGTTCTTC. Translation: CASSRHGLAGANEQFF.

Concerning this clone: Other nucleotide sequences from this sample produce the same CDR3. The chain employs TRBV5-4 and TRBJ2-7; no definite D call. V lost 2 bases and J lost 7, with 7 bases in between. There are 11 residues in the CDR3. Per germline, CDR1 SGHNT and CDR2 YYREEE (reference sequence). CDR3 nucleotide sequence: TGTGCCAGCAGCTTCCGCGGAGAGCAGTACTTC. Its translation: CASSFRGEQYF. Complete variable domain (other parts from reference TRBV5-4 and TRBJ2-7): ETGVTQSPTHLIKTRGQQVTLRCSSQSGHNTVSWYQQALGQGPQFIFQYYREEENGRGNFPPRFSGLQFPNYSSELNVNALELDDSALYLCASSFRGEQYFGPGTRLTVT.

The rearrangement uses TRBV9 and TRBJ1-1; D is uncertain. CDR1 is SGDLS and CDR2 is YYNGEE in the germline V gene. V lost 0 bases, J lost 0 bases, and 3 bases lay in between. The CDR3 sequence is 13 residues long. CDR3 sequence: CASSVALNTEAFF. In DNA, the CDR3 is TGTGCCAGCAGCGTAGCGTTGAACACTGAAGCTTTCTTT.

The V call is TRBV7-9, the J call TRBJ1-2, with TRBD1 matching 7 bases. V dropped 6 bases and J dropped 7; count of bases not matched to a gene: 11. The CDR3 is 14 residues long. Germline CDR1 is SEHNR and CDR2 is FQNEAQ (reference sequence). In nucleotides, the CDR3 is TGTGCCAGCAGTCAGACAGGGAAGGTGATTGGCTACACCTTC. It specifies CASSQTGKVIGYTF.

This chain links TRBV7-9 with TRBJ1-2; possible D gene TRBD1, 5 bases. The length of the CDR3 is 14 residues. The germline CDR1 and CDR2 sequences are SEHNR and FQNEAQ (reference sequence). V was pared by 1 base and J by 2 bases, with 8 bases between. CDR3: CASSLGWTNYGYTF. The CDR3 DNA reads as TGTGCCAGCAGCTTAGGGTGGACAAACTATGGCTACACCTTC.

This chain connects TRBV5-1 to TRBJ2-7; 8 bases agree with TRBD2. The CDR3 has 13 residues. Trimming took 4 bases from V and 5 from J; bases not matched to a gene: 5. The germline CDR1 and CDR2 sequences are SGHRS and YFSETQ. CDR3 sequence (DNA): TGCGCCAGCAGCACATTCGGGGGGGACGAGCAGTACTTC. This translates into CASSTFGGDEQYF.

The J gene is TRBJ1-2, the V gene TRBV5-6; D gene unclear. V dropped 3 bases and J dropped 8 bases, with 20 bases sitting between them. The CDR3 is 15 amino acids. Germline values: CDR1 SGHDT, CDR2 YYEEEE. The CDR3 sequence: CASSSLRVPVWGYTF. CDR3 nucleotides: TGTGCCAGCAGCTCCCTCCGGGTCCCGGTCTGGGGCTACACCTTC. Full variable domain (outside the CDR3, taken from reference TRBV5-6 and TRBJ1-2): DAGVTQSPTHLIKTRGQQVTLRCSPKSGHDTVSWYQQALGQGPQFIFQYYEEEERQRGNFPDRFSGHQFPNYSSELNVNALLLGDSALYLCASSSLRVPVWGYTFGSGTRLTVV.

This chain links TRBV2 with TRBJ1-1, with D tentatively TRBD1 (6 bases). CDR3 size: 11 residues. Germline CDR1 SNHLY, CDR2 FYNNEI. Between the trimmed V and J ends, which lost 9 bases and 7 bases, there was a span of 12 bases. CDR3 sequence: CASTTGIEAFF. The CDR3 DNA reads as TGTGCCAGTACTACAGGGATTGAAGCTTTCTTT. Based on the CDR3 plus reference TRBV2 and TRBJ1-1, the full variable domain is EPEVTQTPSHQVTQMGQEVILRCVPISNHLYFYWYRQILGQKVEFLVSFYNNEISEKSEIFDDQFSVERPDGSNFTLKIRSTKLEDSAMYFCASTTGIEAFFGQGTRLTVV.

There are a few counts of this clone. Additional DNA sequences in this sample encode the identical CDR3. The J gene is TRBJ2-7, the V gene TRBV5-1; a possible D gene is TRBD2 (6 bases). The V gene lost 0 bases and the J gene lost 0 bases, with 7 bases spanning the gap. CDR3 length: 14 amino acids. Germline V CDR1 and CDR2: SGHRS, YFSETQ. The CDR3 DNA follows: TGCGCCAGCAGCTTGGGGGACTTCTCCTACGAGCAGTACTTC. Amino acids: CASSLGDFSYEQYF.